The sequence of this T cell receptor (beta chain) was determined in a study of early T cells in non-severe SARS-CoV-2 infection. Individual cDNA molecules each received unique molecular identifiers attached to them. In TCRdb, the 5' RACE reads were re-called with MiXCR into one record per CDR3 protein. The sample has 85,000 to 100,000 distinct CDR3 sequences; around 10% are singletons. This CDR3 has 15 amino acids. V was cut by 3 bases and J by 3 bases, with 14 bases left in between. This sequence was found in an adult who was a healthcare worker with PCR-confirmed SARS-CoV-2 infection or an uninfected control (not recorded which). Sample: whole blood, taken at baseline. The chain recombines TRBV12-3 or TRBV12-4 with TRBJ1-1; maybe TRBD1 (5 bases). CDR3 sequence reads: CASSFRGSFDTEAFF. For the CDR3, the DNA is TGTGCCAGCAGTTTTAGGGGTTCATTCGACACTGAAGCTTTCTTT.